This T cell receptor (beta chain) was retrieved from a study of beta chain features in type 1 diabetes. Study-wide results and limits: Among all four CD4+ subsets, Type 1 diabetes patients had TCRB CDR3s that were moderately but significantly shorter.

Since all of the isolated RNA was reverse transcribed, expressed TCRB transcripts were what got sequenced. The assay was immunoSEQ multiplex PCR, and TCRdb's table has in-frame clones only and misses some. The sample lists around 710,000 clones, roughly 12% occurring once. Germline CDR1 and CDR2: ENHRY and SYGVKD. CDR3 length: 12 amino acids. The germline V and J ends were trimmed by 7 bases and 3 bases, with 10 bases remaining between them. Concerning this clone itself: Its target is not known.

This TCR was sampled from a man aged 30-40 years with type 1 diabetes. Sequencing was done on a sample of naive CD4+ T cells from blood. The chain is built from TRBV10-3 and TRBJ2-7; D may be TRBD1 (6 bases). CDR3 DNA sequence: TGTGCCATCACCTCGGACAGCTACGAGCAGTACTTC. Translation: CAITSDSYEQYF.